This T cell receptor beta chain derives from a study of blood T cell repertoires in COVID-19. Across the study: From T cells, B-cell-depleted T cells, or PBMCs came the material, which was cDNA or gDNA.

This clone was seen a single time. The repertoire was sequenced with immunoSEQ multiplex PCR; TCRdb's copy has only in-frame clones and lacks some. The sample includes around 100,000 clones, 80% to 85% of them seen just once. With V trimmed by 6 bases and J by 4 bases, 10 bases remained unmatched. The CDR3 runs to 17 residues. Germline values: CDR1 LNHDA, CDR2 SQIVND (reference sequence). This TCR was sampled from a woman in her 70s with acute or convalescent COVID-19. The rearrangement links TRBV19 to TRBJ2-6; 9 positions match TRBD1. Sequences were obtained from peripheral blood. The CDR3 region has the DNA TGTGCCAGTAGCATCACAGGGGGCGAGGCCGGGGCCAACGTCCTGACTTTC. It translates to CASSITGGEAGANVLTF.